This entry features one T cell receptor (beta chain) sequence. The data were obtained in a study of blood T cell repertoires in COVID-19. As for the study in general: Sites in the United States, Italy and Spain provided acute and convalescent COVID-19 samples. Sample material is recorded as cDNA or gDNA derived from T cells, B-cell-depleted T cells, or PBMCs.

As processed by the authors: Estimates of nucleated cell counts were drawn from the amplification of reference gene primers. TCRdb keeps only in-frame clones here, not all; method: immunoSEQ multiplex PCR. The DNA gave D and trimming, while V, J and clone size come from that table. This sample has roughly 92,000 clones, with 90% found just once. Sequences were obtained from peripheral blood. The clonotype originates from a man in his forties or fifties with acute or convalescent COVID-19.

Written as DNA, the CDR3 is TGTGCCAGCAGTCGTCGGGGGGGAGATACGCAGTATTTT. Its translation is CASSRRGGDTQYF. V and J are TRBV6-2 or TRBV6-3 and TRBJ2-3, with 8 bases fitting TRBD2. From germline, CDR1 is MNHEY and CDR2 SVGEGT. There are 13 residues in the CDR3. With 5 bases clipped from V and 5 bases from J, the junction kept 3 bases outside the gene matches.